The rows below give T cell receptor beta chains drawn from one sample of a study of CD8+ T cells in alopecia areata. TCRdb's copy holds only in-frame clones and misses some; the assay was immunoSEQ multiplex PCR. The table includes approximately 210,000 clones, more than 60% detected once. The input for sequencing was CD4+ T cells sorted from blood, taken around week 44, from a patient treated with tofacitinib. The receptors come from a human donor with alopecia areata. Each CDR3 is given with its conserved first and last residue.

CDR3: CASSLEVYGYTF
J: TRBJ1-2
V: TRBV13
length: 12

CDR3: CAWTSWRTENTEAFF
J: TRBJ1-1
V: TRBV30
length: 15

CDR3: CASSEAVQGEQFF
J: TRBJ2-1
V: TRBV2
length: 13

CDR3: CASSLDSGTGVAF
J: TRBJ1-1
V: TRBV7-2
length: 13

CDR3: CSVARDTQYF
J: TRBJ2-3
V: TRBV29-1
length: 10

CDR3: CAWSMAGLDNSPLHF
J: TRBJ1-6
V: TRBV30
length: 15

CDR3: CASSQTGGESYEQYF
J: TRBJ2-7
V: TRBV27
length: 15

CDR3: CASSLDQGINEQFF
J: TRBJ2-1
V: TRBV7-2
length: 14

CDR3: CASGLGEQFF
J: TRBJ2-1
V: TRBV5-5
length: 10

CDR3: CSVGMTDTQYF
J: TRBJ2-3
V: TRBV29-1
length: 11

CDR3: CASSYQGHTGELFF
J: TRBJ2-2
V: TRBV7-3
length: 14

CDR3: CASSRQPTGELFF
J: TRBJ2-2
V: TRBV2
length: 13

CDR3: CASSPGGVADTQYF
J: TRBJ2-3
V: TRBV5-4
length: 14

CDR3: CSAGQGARETQYF
J: TRBJ2-5
V: TRBV29-1
length: 13

CDR3: CASSQDLAGYTGELFF
J: TRBJ2-2
V: TRBV4-3
length: 16

CDR3: CSAREGTEAFF
J: TRBJ1-1
V: TRBV20-1
length: 11

CDR3: CASMSLRRNTGELFF
J: TRBJ2-2
V: TRBV19
length: 15

CDR3: CASSLAAGPPSTDTQYF
J: TRBJ2-3
V: TRBV5-6
length: 17

CDR3: CSVGLAGTYEQYF
J: TRBJ2-7
V: TRBV29-1
length: 13

CDR3: CASSREPGQGGYGYTF
J: TRBJ1-2
V: TRBV2
length: 16

CDR3: CASSLEGAGYTF
J: TRBJ1-2
V: TRBV5-1
length: 12

CDR3: CSVEDKGDTQYF
J: TRBJ2-3
V: TRBV29-1
length: 12

CDR3: CASRQSPGVEQYF
J: TRBJ2-7
V: TRBV5-1
length: 13

CDR3: CASSFGTGVEKLFF
J: TRBJ1-4
V: TRBV5-8
length: 14

CDR3: CASSPSRVFTGELFF
J: TRBJ2-2
V: TRBV7-2
length: 15

CDR3: CAWSQRKNTEAFF
J: TRBJ1-1
V: TRBV30
length: 13

CDR3: CASGFTGEAFF
J: TRBJ1-1
V: TRBV12-5
length: 11

CDR3: CASSKGNEQFF
J: TRBJ2-1
V: TRBV7-3
length: 11

CDR3: CASSLDRNTGELFF
J: TRBJ2-2
V: TRBV7-3
length: 14

CDR3: CASSLGGIGMNTEAFF
J: TRBJ1-1
V: TRBV5-6
length: 16

CDR3: CASSPSIEGGGYTF
J: TRBJ1-2
V: TRBV18
length: 14

CDR3: CASSPDGANYGYTF
J: TRBJ1-2
V: TRBV9
length: 14

CDR3: CAWSRVTEAFF
J: TRBJ1-1
V: TRBV30
length: 11

CDR3: CASSQDGVTEAFF
J: TRBJ1-1
V: TRBV4-3
length: 13

CDR3: CASRGLAGNTDTQYF
J: TRBJ2-3
V: TRBV27
length: 15

CDR3: CASSLTSAGAREQYF
J: TRBJ2-7
V: TRBV7-3
length: 15

CDR3: CASTPLGVGQPQHF
J: TRBJ1-5
V: TRBV19
length: 14

CDR3: CASSELFHEQYF
J: TRBJ2-7
V: TRBV10-1
length: 12

CDR3: CASSESRRSFTDTQYF
J: TRBJ2-3
V: TRBV2
length: 16

CDR3: CASSPQGRETQYF
J: TRBJ2-3
V: TRBV18
length: 13

CDR3: CASSWETLAKNIQYF
J: TRBJ2-4
V: TRBV5-8
length: 15

CDR3: CATSEVGTDTQYF
J: TRBJ2-3
V: TRBV15
length: 13

CDR3: CASSLVEAGTQYF
J: TRBJ2-3
V: TRBV7-2
length: 13

CDR3: CSVDRTIF
J: TRBJ1-2
V: TRBV29-1
length: 8

CDR3: CASSSLSRTAAYEQYF
J: TRBJ2-7
V: TRBV27
length: 16

CDR3: CSAVEEGKLFF
J: TRBJ1-4
V: TRBV29-1
length: 11

CDR3: CASSVTDTQYF
J: TRBJ2-3
V: TRBV7-2
length: 11

CDR3: CASSPNPGTGAQSYEQYF
J: TRBJ2-7
V: TRBV13
length: 18

CDR3: CASSRPSTGGYGYTF
J: TRBJ1-2
V: TRBV2
length: 15

CDR3: CAWTASSHTIYF
J: TRBJ1-3
V: TRBV30
length: 12

CDR3: CAWRMGDKGPLHF
J: TRBJ1-6
V: TRBV30
length: 13

CDR3: CASSISRGLSVGYGYTF
J: TRBJ1-2
V: TRBV19
length: 17

CDR3: CASSQDRLAGETQYF
J: TRBJ2-5
V: TRBV14
length: 15

CDR3: CAIRGDSTDTQYF
J: TRBJ2-3
V: TRBV10-3
length: 13

CDR3: CSVDVRDEQYF
J: TRBJ2-7
V: TRBV29-1
length: 11

CDR3: CASSLDLAGTGELFF
J: TRBJ2-2
V: TRBV7-2
length: 15

CDR3: CASSLEPTSGGYNEQFF
J: TRBJ2-1
V: TRBV9
length: 17

CDR3: CASSLLPASSTDTQYF
J: TRBJ2-3
V: TRBV7-6
length: 16

CDR3: CSVSSTGNYNEQFF
J: TRBJ2-1
V: TRBV29-1
length: 14

CDR3: CASSQRIGYEQYF
J: TRBJ2-7
V: TRBV4-3
length: 13